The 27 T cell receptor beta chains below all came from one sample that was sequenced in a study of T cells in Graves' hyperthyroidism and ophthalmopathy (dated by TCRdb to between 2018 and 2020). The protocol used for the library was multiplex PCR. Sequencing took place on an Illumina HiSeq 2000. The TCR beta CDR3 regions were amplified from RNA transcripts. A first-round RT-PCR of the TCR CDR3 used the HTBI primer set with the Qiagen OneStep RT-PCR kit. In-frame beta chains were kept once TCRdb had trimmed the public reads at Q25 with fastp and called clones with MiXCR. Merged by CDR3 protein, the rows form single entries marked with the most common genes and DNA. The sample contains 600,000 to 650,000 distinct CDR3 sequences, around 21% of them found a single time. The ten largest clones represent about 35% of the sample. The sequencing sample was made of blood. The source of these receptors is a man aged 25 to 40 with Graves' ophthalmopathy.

The CDR3 is CSVIMGQGTSYEQYF. CDR3 bases: TGCAGCGTTATAATGGGACAGGGGACCTCCTACGAGCAGTACTTC. V gene TRBV29-1 combines with J gene TRBJ2-7, with 10 bases aligning to TRBD1. CDR1 SQVTM and CDR2 ANQGSEA come from the germline V gene. V shed 5 bases and J 0 bases; nucleotides not matched to a gene: 7. The length of the CDR3 is 15 residues.

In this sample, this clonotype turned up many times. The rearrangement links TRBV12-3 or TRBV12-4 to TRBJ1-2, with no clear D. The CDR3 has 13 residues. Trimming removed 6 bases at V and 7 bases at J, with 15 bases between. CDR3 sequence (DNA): TGTGCCAGCAGGTCACGGGAGACGGGTGGCTACACCTTC. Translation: CASRSRETGGYTF.

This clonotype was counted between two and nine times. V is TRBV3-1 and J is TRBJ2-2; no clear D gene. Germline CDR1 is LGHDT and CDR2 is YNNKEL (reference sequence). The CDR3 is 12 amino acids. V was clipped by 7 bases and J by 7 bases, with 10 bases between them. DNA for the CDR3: TGTGCCAGCATCGCGTCGGGCGGGGAGCTGTTTTTT. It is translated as CASIASGGELFF. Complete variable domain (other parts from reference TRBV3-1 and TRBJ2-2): DTAVSQTPKYLVTQMGNDKSIKCEQNLGHDTMYWYKQDSKKFLKIMFSYNNKELIINETVPNRFSPKSPDKAHLNLHINSLELGDSAVYFCASIASGGELFFGEGSRLTVL.

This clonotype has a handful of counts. This CDR3 is CASSFVGTSSEQYF. DNA for the CDR3: TGTGCCAGCAGTTTCGTCGGGACATCTTCCGAGCAGTACTTC. The rearrangement joins TRBV6-2 or TRBV6-3 to TRBJ2-7; D might be TRBD1 (6 bases). Germline-derived CDR1 and CDR2 are MNHEY and SVGEGT. The CDR3 extends over 14 amino acids. Trimming removed 4 bases from V and 6 bases from J, with 16 bases in between.

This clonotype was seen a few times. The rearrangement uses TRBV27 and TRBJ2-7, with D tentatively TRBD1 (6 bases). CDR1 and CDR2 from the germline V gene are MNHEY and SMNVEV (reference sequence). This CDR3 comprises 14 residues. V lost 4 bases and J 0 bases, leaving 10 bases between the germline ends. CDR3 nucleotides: TGTGCCAGCAGTTACAGGGCAAGCTCCTACGAGCAGTACTTC. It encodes CASSYRASSYEQYF.

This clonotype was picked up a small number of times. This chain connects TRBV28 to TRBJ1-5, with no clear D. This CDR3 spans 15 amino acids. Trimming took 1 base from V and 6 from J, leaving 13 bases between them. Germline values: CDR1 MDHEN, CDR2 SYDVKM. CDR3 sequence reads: CASSLLSTKGQPQHF. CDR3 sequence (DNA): TGTGCCAGCAGTTTATTATCGACAAAAGGTCAGCCCCAGCATTTT.

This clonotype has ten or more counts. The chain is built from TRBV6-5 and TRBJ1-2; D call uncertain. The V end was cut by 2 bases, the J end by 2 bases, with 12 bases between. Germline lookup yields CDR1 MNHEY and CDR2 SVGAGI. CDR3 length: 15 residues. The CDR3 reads CASSYGRRENYGYTF. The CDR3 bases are TGTGCCAGCAGTTACGGACGGCGTGAGAACTATGGCTACACCTTC.

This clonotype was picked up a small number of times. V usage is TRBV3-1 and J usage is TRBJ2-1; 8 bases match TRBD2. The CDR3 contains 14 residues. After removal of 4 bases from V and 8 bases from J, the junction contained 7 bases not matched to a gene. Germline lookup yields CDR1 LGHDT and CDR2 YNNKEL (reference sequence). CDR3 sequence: CASSPGFGGDEQFF. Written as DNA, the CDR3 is TGTGCCAGCAGCCCAGGCTTCGGGGGGGATGAGCAGTTCTTC.

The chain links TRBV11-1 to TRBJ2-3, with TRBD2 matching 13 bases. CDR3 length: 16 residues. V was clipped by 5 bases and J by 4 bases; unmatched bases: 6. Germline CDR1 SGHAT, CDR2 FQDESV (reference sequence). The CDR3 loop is CASSLGLAGDSDTQYF. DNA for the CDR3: TGTGCCAGCAGCCTCGGACTAGCGGGAGATTCAGATACGCAGTATTTT.

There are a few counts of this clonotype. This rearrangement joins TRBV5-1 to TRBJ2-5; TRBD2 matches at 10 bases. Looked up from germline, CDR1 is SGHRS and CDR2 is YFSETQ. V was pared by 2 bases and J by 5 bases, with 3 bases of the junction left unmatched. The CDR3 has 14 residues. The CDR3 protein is CASSFSGRAETQYF. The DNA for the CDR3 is TGCGCCAGCAGCTTCAGCGGGAGGGCGGAGACCCAGTACTTC.

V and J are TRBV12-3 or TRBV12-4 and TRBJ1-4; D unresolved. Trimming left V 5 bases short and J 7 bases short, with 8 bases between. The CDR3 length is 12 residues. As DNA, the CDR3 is TGTGCCAGCAGTCGGGTTGGTGAAAAACTGTTTTTT. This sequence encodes CASSRVGEKLFF.

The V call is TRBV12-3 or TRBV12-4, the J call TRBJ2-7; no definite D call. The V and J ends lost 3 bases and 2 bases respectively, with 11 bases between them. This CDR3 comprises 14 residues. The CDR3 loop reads CASSFGGFAYEQYF. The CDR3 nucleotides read TGTGCCAGCAGTTTCGGTGGGTTCGCCTACGAGCAGTACTTC.

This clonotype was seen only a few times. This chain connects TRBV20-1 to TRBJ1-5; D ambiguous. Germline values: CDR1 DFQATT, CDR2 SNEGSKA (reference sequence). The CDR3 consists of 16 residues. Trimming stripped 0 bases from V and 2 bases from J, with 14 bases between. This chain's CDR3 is CSARDRSLVGNQPQHF. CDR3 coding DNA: TGCAGTGCTAGAGATCGTAGTCTCGTGGGCAATCAGCCCCAGCATTTT.

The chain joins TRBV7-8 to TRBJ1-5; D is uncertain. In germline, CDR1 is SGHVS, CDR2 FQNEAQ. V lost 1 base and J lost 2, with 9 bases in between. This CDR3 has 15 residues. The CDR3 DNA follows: TGTGCCAGCAGCTTAGTGGGGTCGGGCAATCAGCCCCAGCATTTT. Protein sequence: CASSLVGSGNQPQHF.

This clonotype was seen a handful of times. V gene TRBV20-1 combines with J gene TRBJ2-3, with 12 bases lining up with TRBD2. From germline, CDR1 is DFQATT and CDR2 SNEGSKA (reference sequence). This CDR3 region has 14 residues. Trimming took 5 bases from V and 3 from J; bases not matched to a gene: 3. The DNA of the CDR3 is TGCAGTGCTCAGACTAGCGGGAGAACAGATACGCAGTATTTT. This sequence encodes CSAQTSGRTDTQYF.

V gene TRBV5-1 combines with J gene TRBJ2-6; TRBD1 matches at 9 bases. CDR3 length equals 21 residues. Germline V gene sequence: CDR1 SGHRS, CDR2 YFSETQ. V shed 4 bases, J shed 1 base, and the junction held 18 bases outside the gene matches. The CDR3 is CASSPGLTGGMIRSGANVLTF. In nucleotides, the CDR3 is TGCGCCAGCAGCCCCGGATTGACAGGGGGGATGATAAGGTCTGGGGCCAACGTCCTGACTTTC. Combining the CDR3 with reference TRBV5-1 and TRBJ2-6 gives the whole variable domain KAGVTQTPRYLIKTRGQQVTLSCSPISGHRSVSWYQQTPGQGLQFLFEYFSETQRNKGNFPGRFSGRQFSNSRSEMNVSTLELGDSALYLCASSPGLTGGMIRSGANVLTFGAGSRLTVL.

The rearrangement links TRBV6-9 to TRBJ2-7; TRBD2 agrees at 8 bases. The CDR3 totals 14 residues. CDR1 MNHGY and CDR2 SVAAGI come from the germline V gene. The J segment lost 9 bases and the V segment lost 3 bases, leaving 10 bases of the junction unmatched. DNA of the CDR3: TGTGCCAGCAGTTACGAGAGCGGGAGTGCCGCGCAGTACTTC. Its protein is CASSYESGSAAQYF.

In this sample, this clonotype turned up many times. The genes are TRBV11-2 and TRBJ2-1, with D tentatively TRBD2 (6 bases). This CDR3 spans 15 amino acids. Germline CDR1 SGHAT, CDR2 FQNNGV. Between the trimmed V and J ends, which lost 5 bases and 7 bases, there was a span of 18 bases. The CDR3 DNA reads TGTGCCAGCAGCGCCGGACTAAACCTCAGGAATGAGCAGTTCTTC. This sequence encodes CASSAGLNLRNEQFF.

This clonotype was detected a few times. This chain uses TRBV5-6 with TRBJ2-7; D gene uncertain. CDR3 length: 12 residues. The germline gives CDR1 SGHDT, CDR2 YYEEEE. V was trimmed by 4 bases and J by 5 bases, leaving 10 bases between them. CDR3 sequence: CASSAFPNEQYF. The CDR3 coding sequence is TGTGCCAGCAGCGCTTTTCCAAACGAGCAGTACTTC.

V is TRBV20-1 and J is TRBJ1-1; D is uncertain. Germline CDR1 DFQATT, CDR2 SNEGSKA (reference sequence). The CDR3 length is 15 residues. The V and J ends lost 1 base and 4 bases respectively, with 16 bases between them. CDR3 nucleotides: TGCAGTGCTAGAGGCTTTGGGAGAGGAGGCACTGAAGCTTTCTTT. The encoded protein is CSARGFGRGGTEAFF.

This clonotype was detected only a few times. CDR3 sequence reads: CASSLGDRGPPIYEQYF. CDR3 nucleotides: TGTGCCAGCAGCTTAGGGGACAGGGGGCCACCGATCTACGAGCAGTACTTC. The rearrangement links TRBV7-2 to TRBJ2-7; 12 bases agree with TRBD1. V shed 1 base and J 3 bases; nucleotides not matched to a gene: 7. The CDR3 spans 17 residues. CDR1 is SGHTA, CDR2 FQGNSA, per germline.

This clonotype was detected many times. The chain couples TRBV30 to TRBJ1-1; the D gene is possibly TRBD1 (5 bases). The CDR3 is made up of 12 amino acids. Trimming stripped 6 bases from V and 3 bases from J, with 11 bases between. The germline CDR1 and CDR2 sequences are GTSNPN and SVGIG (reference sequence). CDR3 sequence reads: CACQGAYTEAFF. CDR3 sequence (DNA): TGTGCCTGTCAGGGTGCCTACACTGAAGCTTTCTTT.

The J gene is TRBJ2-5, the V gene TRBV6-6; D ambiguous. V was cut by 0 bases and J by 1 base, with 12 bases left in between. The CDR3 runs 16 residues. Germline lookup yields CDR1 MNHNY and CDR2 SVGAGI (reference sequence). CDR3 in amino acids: CASSYSRWPTQETQYF. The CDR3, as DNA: TGTGCCAGCAGTTACTCGAGGTGGCCAACCCAAGAGACCCAGTACTTC.

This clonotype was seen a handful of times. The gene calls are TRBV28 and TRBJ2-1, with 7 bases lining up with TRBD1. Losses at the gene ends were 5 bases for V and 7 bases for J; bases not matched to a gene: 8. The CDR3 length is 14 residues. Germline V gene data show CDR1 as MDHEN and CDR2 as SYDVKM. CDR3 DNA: TGTGCCAGCAGTCGGCGACAGGGTAGAAATGAGCAGTTCTTC. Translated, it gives CASSRRQGRNEQFF.

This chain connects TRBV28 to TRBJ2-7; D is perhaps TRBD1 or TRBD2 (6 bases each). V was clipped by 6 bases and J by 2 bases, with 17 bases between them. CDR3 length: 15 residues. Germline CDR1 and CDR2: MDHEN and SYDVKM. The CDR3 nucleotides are TGTGCCAGCAGGGACATGAGGGGGGACACCTACGAGCAGTACTTC. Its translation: CASRDMRGDTYEQYF.

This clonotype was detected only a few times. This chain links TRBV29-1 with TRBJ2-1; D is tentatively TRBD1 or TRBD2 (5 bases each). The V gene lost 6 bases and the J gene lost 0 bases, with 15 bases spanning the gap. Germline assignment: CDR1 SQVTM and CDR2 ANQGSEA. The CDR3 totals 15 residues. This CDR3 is CSVVGTASSYNEQFF. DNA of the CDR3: TGCAGCGTAGTAGGGACGGCGAGCTCCTACAATGAGCAGTTCTTC.

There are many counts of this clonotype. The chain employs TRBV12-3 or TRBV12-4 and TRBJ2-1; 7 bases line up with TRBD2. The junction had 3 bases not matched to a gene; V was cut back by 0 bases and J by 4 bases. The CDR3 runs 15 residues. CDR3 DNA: TGTGCCAGCAGTTTAGCGGGAGGGTTGTACAATGAGCAGTTCTTC. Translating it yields CASSLAGGLYNEQFF.